What follows describes a single T cell receptor beta chain. This entry belongs to a study of blood T cell repertoires in COVID-19. Germline CDR1 DFQATT, CDR2 SNEGSKA (reference sequence). CDR3 size: 14 residues. The germline V and J ends were trimmed by 3 bases and 3 bases, with 14 bases remaining between them. Original data processing: Reference gene primer amplification in the assay estimated nucleated cell counts. Profiled with immunoSEQ multiplex PCR; TCRdb holds only in-frame clones, not every one. Clone size and V and J calls were adopted from that table, with D and trimming inferred from the DNA. The table records roughly 330,000 clones, roughly 90% of them present only once.

Sequencing was done on a sample of peripheral blood. The chain combines TRBV20-1 with TRBJ1-1; D is ambiguous. This sequence originates from a young man who had recovered from COVID-19. The chain's CDR3 is CSASKPGADTEAFF. The CDR3 DNA sequence: TGCAGTGCTAGTAAACCCGGCGCGGACACTGAAGCTTTCTTT.